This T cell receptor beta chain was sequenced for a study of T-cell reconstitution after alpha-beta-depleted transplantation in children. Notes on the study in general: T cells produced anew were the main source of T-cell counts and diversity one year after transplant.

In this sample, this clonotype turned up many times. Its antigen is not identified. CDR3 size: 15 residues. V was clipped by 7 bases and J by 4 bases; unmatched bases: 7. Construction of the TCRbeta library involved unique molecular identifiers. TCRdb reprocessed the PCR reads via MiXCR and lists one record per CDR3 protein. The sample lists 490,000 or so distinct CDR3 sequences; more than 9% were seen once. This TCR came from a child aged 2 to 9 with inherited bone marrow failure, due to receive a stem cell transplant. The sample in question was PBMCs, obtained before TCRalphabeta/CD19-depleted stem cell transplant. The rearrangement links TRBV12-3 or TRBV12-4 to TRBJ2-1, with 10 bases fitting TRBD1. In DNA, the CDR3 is TGTGCCAGCAAACCGGGACAGGGGATTTACAATGAGCAGTTCTTC. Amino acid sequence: CASKPGQGIYNEQFF.